This TCR beta chain comes out of a study of T cell responses to AZD1222 COVID-19 vaccine. General observations from the study: The number of AZD1222 recipients seropositive at baseline was only six. Clonal diversity was possibly underestimated, and white British individuals and females predominated among donors.

The V end was cut by 0 bases, the J end by 0 bases, with 10 bases between. The CDR3 consists of 16 residues. Germline values: CDR1 SGDLS, CDR2 YYNGEE. Clones were read by immunoSEQ multiplex PCR, and TCRdb kept only the in-frame ones, dropping some. The sample records 130,000 or so clones, roughly 93% being singletons. As regards this clone: Its antigen is as yet unknown.

The sequence came from an adult in good health. The specimen comprised peripheral blood, sampled on day 0 of AZD1222 vaccination. This chain joins TRBV9 and TRBJ1-3, with D perhaps matching TRBD1 (5 bases). The CDR3 protein is CASSVGGPYSGNTIYF. The CDR3 DNA is TGTGCCAGCAGCGTAGGGGGACCCTACTCTGGAAACACCATATATTTT.